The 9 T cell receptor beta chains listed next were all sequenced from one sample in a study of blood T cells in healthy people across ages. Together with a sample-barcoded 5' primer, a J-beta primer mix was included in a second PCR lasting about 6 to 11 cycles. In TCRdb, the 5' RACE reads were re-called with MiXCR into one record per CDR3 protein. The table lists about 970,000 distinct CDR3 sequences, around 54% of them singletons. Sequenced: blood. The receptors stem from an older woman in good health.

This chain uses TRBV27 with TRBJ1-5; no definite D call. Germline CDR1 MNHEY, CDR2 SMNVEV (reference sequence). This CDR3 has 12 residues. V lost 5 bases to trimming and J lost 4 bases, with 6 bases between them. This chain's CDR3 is CASSPHNQPQHF. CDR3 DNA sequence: TGTGCCAGCAGTCCTCATAATCAGCCCCAGCATTTT.

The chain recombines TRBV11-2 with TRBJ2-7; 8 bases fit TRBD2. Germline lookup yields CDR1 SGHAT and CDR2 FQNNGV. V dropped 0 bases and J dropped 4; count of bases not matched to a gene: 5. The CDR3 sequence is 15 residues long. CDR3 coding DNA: TGTGCCAGCAGCTTAGAAAGACTAGCGAGGTACGAGCAGTACTTC. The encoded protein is CASSLERLARYEQYF.

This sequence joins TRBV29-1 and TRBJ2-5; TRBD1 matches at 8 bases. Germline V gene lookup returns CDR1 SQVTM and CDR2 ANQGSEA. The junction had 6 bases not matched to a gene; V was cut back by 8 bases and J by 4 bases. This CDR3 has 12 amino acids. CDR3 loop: CSFQGAGETQYF. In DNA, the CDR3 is TGCAGCTTTCAGGGGGCCGGAGAGACCCAGTACTTC.

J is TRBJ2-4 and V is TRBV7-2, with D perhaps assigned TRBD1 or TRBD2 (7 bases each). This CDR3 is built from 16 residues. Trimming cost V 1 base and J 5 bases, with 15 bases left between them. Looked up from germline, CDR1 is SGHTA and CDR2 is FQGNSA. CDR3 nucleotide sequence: TGTGCCAGCAGCTTAGGGGGGAGGGGGCAGGAAAACATTCAGTACTTC. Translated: CASSLGGRGQENIQYF.

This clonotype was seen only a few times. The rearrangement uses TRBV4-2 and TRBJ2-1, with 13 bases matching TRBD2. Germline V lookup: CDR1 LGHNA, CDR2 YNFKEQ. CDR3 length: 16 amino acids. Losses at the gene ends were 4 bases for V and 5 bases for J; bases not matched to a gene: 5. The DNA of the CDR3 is TGTGCCAGCAGCCCCCGACTAGCGGGAGGCAACAATGAGCAGTTCTTC. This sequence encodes CASSPRLAGGNNEQFF.

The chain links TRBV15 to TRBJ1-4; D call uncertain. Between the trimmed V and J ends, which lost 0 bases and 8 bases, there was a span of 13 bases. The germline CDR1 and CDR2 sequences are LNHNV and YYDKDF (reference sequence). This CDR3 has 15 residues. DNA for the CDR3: TGTGCCACCAGCAGAGATCGGTTGGTATCGGAAAAACTGTTTTTT. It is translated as CATSRDRLVSEKLFF.

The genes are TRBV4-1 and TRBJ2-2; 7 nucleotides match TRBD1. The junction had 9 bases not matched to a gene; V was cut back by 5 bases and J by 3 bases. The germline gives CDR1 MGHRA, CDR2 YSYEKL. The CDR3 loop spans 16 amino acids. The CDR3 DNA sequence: TGCGCCAGCAGCTCACGACGACAGGGCGACACCGGGGAGCTGTTTTTT. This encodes CASSSRRQGDTGELFF.

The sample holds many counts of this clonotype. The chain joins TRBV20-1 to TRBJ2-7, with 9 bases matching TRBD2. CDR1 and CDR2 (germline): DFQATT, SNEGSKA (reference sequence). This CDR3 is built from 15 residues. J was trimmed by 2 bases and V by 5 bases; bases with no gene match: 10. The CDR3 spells CSARPLVAGAYEQYF. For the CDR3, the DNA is TGCAGTGCTCGCCCTCTGGTAGCGGGGGCCTACGAGCAGTACTTC.

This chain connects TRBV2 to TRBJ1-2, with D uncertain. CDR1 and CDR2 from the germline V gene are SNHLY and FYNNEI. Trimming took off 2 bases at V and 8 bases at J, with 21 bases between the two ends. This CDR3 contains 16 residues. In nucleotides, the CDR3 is TGTGCCAGCAGTGAAAGCCCCGGGCTCCCAGCGGGAGGCTACACCTTC. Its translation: CASSESPGLPAGGYTF.